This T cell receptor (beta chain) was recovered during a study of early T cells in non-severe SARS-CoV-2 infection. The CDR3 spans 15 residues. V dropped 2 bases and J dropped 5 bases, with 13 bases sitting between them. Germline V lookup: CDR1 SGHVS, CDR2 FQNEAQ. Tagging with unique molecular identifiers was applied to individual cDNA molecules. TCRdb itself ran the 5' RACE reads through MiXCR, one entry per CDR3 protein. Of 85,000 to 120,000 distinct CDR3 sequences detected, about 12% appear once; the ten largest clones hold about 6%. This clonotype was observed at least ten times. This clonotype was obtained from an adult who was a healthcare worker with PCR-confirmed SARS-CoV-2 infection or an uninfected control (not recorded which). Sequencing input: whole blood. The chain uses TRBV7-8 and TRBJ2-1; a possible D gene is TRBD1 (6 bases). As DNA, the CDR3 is TGTGCCAGCAGCTTAACCGGGACACCAAACAATGAGCAGTTCTTC. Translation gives CASSLTGTPNNEQFF.